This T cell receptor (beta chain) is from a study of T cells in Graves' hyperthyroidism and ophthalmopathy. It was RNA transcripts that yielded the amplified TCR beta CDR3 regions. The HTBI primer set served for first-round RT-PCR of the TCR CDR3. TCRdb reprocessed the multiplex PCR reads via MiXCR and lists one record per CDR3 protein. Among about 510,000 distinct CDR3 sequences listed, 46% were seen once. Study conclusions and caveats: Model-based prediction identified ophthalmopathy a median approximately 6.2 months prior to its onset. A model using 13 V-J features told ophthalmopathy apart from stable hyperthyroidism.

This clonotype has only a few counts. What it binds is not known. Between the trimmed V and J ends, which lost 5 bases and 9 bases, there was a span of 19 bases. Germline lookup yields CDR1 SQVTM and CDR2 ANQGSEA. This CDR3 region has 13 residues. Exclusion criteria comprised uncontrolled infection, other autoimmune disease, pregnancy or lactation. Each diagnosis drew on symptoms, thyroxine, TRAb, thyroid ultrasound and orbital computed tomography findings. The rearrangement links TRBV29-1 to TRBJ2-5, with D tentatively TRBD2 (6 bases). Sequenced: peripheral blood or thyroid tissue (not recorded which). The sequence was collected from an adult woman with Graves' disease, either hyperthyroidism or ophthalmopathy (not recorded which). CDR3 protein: CSVFRRREWSQYF. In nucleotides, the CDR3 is TGCAGCGTTTTTCGCCGCCGGGAGTGGTCCCAGTACTTC.